This TCR beta chain originates from a study of blood T cell repertoires in COVID-19. In the study overall: COVID-19 samples, acute and convalescent, were from the United States, Italy and Spain. The cDNA or gDNA used as material had been derived from T cells, B-cell-depleted T cells, or PBMCs.

Germline V gene lookup returns CDR1 SEHNR and CDR2 FQNEAQ (reference sequence). The V gene lost 1 base and the J gene lost 2 bases, with 11 bases spanning the gap. The CDR3 loop spans 15 amino acids. Original handling: Nucleated cell number was recorded as an estimate derived from reference gene primer amplification. Produced via immunoSEQ multiplex PCR; TCRdb's table is partial and in-frame only. That table furnishes V, J and clone size, whereas the DNA furnished D and trimming. The data contain more than 45,000 clones, around 80% of them singletons. The TCR originated in a man aged 35-49 years with acute or convalescent COVID-19. The source material was peripheral blood. The J gene is TRBJ1-1, the V gene TRBV7-9; D not resolved. CDR3 loop: CASSLVAGTNTEAFF. The DNA of the CDR3 is TGTGCCAGCAGCTTAGTGGCAGGCACTAACACTGAAGCTTTCTTT.